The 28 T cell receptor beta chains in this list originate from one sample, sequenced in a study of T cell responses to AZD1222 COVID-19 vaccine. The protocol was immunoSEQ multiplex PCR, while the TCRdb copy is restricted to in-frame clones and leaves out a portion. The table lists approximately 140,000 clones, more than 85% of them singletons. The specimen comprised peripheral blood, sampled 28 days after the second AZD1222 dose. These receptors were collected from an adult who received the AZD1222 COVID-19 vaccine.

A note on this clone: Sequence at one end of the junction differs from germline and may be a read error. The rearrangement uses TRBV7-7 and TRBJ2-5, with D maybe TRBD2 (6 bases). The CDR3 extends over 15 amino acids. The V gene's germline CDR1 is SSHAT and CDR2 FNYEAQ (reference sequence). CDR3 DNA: TGTGCTAGCAGCCCGAGAAGGGACTTACAAGAGACCCAGTACTTC. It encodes CASSPRRDLQETQYF.

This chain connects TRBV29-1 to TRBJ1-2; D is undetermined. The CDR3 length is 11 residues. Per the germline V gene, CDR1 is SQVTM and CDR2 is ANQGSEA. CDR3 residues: CGAPKRFGYTF. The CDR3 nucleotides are TGCGGCGCCCCAAAGAGGTTCGGCTACACCTTC.

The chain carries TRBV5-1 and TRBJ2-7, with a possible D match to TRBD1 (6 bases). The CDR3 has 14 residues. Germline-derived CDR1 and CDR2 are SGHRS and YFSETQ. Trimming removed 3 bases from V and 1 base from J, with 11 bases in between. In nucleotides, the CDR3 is TGCGCCAGCAGCTGGGACACGGGGTCCTACGAGCAGTACTTC. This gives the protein CASSWDTGSYEQYF.

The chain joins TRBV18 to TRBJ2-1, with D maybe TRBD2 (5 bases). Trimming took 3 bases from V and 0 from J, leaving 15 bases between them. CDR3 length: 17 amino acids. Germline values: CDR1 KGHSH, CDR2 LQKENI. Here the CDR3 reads CASSPQRSGSSYNEQFF. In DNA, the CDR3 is TGTGCCAGCTCACCCCAAAGGAGCGGCAGCTCCTACAATGAGCAGTTCTTC.

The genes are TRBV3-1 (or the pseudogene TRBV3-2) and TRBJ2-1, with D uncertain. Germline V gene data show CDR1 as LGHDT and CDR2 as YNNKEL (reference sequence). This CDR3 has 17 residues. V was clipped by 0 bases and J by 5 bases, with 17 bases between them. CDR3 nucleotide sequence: TGTGCCAGCAGCCAAGACTACTCGAAAATACCTAACAATGAGCAGTTCTTC. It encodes CASSQDYSKIPNNEQFF.

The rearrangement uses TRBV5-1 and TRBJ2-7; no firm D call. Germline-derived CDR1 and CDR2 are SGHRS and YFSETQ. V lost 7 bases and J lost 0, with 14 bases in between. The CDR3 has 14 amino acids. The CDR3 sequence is CASRFGSSSYEQYF. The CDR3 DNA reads TGCGCCAGCCGATTCGGGTCTAGCTCCTACGAGCAGTACTTC.

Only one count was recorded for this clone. The CDR3 reads CASSISSNQPQHF. The CDR3 coding sequence is TGTGCCAGCTCAATATCCAGCAATCAGCCCCAGCATTTT. The V call is TRBV6-6, the J call TRBJ1-5, with D uncertain. Germline-derived CDR1 and CDR2 are MNHNY and SVGAGI (reference sequence). V was trimmed by 8 bases and J by 1 base, leaving 9 bases between them. This CDR3 has 13 residues.

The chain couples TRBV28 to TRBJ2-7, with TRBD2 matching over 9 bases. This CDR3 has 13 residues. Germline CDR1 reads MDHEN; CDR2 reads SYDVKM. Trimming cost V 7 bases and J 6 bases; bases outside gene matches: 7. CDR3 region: CASNLAGAFEQYF. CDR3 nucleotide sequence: TGTGCCAGCAACTTAGCGGGAGCTTTCGAGCAGTACTTC.

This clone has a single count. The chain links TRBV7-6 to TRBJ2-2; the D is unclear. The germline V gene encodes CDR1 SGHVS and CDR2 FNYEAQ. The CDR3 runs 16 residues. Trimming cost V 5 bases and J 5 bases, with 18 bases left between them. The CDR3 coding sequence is TGTGCCAGCAGCGGTTTAGGTTTTTTAAGAACCGGGGAGCTGTTTTTT. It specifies CASSGLGFLRTGELFF. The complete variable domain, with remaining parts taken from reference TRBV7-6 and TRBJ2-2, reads GAGVSQSPRYKVTKRGQDVALRCDPISGHVSLYWYRQALGQGPEFLTYFNYEAQQDKSGLPNDRFSAERPEGSISTLTIQRTEQRDSAMYRCASSGLGFLRTGELFFGEGSRLTVL.

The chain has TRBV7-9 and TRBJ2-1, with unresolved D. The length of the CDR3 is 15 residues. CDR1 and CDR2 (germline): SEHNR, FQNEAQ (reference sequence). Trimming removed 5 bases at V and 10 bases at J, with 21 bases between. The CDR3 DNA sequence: TGTGCCAGCAGCGGTAAGAACTCTCCCCTCCTCGAGCAGTTCTTC. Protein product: CASSGKNSPLLEQFF.

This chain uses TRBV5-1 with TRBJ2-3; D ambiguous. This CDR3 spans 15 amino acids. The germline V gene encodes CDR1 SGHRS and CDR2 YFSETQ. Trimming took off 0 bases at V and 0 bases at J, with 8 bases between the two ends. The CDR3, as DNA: TGCGCCAGCAGCTTGGCCACGGCTAGCACAGATACGCAGTATTTT. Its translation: CASSLATASTDTQYF.

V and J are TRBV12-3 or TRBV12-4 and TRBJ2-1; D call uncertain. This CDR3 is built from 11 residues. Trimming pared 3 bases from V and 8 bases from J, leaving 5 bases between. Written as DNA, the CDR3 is TGTGCCAGCAGTTTCCAGTATGAGCAGTTCTTC. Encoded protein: CASSFQYEQFF.

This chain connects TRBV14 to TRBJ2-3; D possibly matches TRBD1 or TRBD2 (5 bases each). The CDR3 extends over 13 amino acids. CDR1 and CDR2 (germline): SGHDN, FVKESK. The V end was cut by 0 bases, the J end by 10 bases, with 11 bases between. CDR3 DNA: TGTGCCAGCAGCCAAGATACGGGGCAGGCGCAGTATTTT. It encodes CASSQDTGQAQYF.

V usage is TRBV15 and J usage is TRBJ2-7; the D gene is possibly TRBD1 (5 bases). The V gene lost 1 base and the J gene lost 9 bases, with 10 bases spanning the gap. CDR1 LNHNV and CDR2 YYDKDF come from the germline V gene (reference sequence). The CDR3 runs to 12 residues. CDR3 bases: TGTGCCACCAGCAGAGGGGGCCTCGGGCAGTACTTC. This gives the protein CATSRGGLGQYF.

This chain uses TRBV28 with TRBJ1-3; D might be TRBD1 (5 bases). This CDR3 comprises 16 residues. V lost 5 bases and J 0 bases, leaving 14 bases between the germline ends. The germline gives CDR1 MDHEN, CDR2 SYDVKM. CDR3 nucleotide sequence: TGTGCCAGCAGTCCCCCGATCGACAGCTCTGGAAACACCATATATTTT. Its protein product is CASSPPIDSSGNTIYF.

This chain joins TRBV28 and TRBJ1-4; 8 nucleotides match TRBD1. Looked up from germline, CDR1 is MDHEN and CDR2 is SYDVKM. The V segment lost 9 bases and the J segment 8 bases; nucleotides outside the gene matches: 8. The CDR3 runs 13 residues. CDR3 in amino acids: CASFGTGEEKLFF. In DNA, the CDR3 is TGTGCCAGTTTCGGGACAGGCGAAGAAAAACTGTTTTTT.

Here the CDR3 reads CASSQNLGSNQPQHF. CDR3 bases: TGCGCCAGCAGCCAAAACTTGGGTAGCAATCAGCCCCAGCATTTT. This rearrangement joins TRBV4-3 to TRBJ1-5, with D unresolved. Trimming pared 2 bases from V and 0 bases from J, leaving 8 bases between. Germline CDR1 and CDR2: LGHNA and YSLEER. The CDR3 runs to 15 residues.

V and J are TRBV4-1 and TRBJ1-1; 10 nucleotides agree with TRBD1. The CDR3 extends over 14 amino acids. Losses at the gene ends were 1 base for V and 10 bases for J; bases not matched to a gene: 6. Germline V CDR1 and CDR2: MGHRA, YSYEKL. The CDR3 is CASSQVDRGRGAFF. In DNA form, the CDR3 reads TGCGCCAGCAGCCAAGTAGACAGGGGGCGAGGAGCTTTCTTT.

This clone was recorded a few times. The CDR3 is CASSLEAGSYGYTF. CDR3 nucleotides: TGTGCCAGCAGCTTAGAGGCAGGAAGCTATGGCTACACCTTC. V and J are TRBV7-9 and TRBJ1-2, with D unclear. Germline V gene data show CDR1 as SEHNR and CDR2 as FQNEAQ (reference sequence). The V gene lost 1 base and the J gene lost 4 bases, with 10 bases spanning the gap. The CDR3 has 14 residues.

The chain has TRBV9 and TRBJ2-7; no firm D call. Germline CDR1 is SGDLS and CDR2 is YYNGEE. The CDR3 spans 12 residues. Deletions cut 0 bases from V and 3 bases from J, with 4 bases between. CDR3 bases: TGTGCCAGCAGCGTAGTCGACTACGAGCAGTACTTC. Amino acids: CASSVVDYEQYF.

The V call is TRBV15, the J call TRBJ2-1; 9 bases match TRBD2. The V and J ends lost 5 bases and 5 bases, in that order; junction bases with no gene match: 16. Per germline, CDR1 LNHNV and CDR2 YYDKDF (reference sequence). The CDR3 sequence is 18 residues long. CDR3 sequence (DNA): TGTGCCACCAGCTCTACTAACTTATATAGCGGGAGAAACAATGAGCAGTTCTTC. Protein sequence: CATSSTNLYSGRNNEQFF.

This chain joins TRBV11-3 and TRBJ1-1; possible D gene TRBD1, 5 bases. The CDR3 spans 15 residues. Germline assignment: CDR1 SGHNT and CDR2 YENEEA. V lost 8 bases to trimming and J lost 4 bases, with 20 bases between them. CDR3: CASASSWGVGTEAFF. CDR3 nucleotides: TGTGCCAGCGCCTCCTCCTGGGGGGTTGGCACTGAAGCTTTCTTT.

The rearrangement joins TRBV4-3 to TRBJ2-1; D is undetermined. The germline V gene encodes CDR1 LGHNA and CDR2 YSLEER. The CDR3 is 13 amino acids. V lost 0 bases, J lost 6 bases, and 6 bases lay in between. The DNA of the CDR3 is TGCGCCAGCAGCCAAGATCTAATCAATGAGCAGTTCTTC. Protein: CASSQDLINEQFF.

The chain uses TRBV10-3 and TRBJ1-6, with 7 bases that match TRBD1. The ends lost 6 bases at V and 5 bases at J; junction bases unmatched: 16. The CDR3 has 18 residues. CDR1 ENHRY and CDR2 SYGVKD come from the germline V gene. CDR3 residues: CAISSIPGQLGDNSPLHF. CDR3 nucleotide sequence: TGTGCCATCAGCTCAATACCGGGACAGTTGGGGGATAATTCACCCCTCCACTTT.

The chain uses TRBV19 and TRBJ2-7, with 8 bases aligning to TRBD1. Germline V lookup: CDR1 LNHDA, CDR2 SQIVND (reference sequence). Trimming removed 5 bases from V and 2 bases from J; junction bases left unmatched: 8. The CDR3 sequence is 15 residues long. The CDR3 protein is CASSLLRQGTYEQYF. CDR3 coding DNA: TGTGCCAGTAGTCTCCTTCGACAGGGGACCTACGAGCAGTACTTC.

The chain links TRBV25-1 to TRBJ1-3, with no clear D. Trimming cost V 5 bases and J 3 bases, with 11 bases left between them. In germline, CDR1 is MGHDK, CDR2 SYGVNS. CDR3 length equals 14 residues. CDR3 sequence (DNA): TGTGCCAGCAGTAACCCCGGGCTTGGAAACACCATATATTTT. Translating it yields CASSNPGLGNTIYF.

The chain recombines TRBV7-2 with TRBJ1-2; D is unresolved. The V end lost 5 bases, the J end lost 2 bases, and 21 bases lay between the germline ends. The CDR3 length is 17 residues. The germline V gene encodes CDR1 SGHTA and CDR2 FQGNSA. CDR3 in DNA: TGTGCCAGCAGCGAATTCCAGAGAGAACTTGCGAACTATGGCTACACCTTC. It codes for CASSEFQRELANYGYTF.

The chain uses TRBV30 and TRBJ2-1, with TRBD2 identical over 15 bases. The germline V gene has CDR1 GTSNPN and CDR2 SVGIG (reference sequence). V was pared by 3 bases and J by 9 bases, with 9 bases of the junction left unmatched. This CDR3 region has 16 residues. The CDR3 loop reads CAWSAGTSGRYGEQFF. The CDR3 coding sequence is TGTGCCTGGAGCGCCGGGACTAGCGGGAGGTACGGTGAGCAGTTCTTC. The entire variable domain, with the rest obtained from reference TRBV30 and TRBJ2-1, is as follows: SQTIHQWPATLVQPVGSPLSLECTVEGTSNPNLYWYRQAAGRGLQLLFYSVGIGQISSEVPQNLSASRPQDRQFILSSKKLLLSDSGFYLCAWSAGTSGRYGEQFFGPGTRLTVL.